A selection of T cell receptor beta chains follows, all from one sample in a study of shared clonotypes between healthy human individuals. TCRdb's table, derived via immunoSEQ multiplex PCR, lists solely in-frame clones and lacks some. This sample has around 2.1 million clones; about 92% occur once, and the top ten carry about 1.5%. Input material: naive CD8+ T cells from PBMCs. The source is a man aged 18-30 years in good health. Some clones in this sample may be carry-over from other donors' samples. CDR3s include the opening cysteine and the closing phenylalanine or tryptophan. A D gene is named only where the DNA matches it firmly. A clone size is listed for some rows: how often the clone was seen (once, few, many), or a class if it is expanded.

clone_size: once
d_call: TRBD2
v_call: TRBV4-2
j_call: TRBJ2-7
cdr3_aa: CASSQASLRGLAGAYEQYF
cdr3_nt: TGTGCCAGCAGCCAAGCATCCCTCCGGGGACTAGCGGGAGCTTACGAGCAGTACTTC

clone_size: -
d_call: -
v_call: TRBV5-1
j_call: TRBJ2-7
cdr3_aa: CASSTEGRQQSVESF
cdr3_nt: TGCGCCAGCAGCACCGAGGGGCGACAGCAAAGCGTGGAGAGCTTC

clone_size: -
d_call: -
v_call: TRBV27
j_call: TRBJ2-2
cdr3_aa: CASSLGRDGGYTGELFF
cdr3_nt: TGTGCCAGCAGTTTAGGGCGGGACGGAGGTTACACCGGGGAGCTGTTTTTT

clone_size: -
d_call: TRBD2
v_call: TRBV7-2
j_call: TRBJ2-7
cdr3_aa: CASTGLAGGSEQYF
cdr3_nt: TGTGCCAGCACCGGACTAGCGGGAGGGAGCGAGCAGTACTTC

clone_size: few
d_call: TRBD2
v_call: TRBV27
j_call: TRBJ2-1
cdr3_aa: CASSPTSGGSEQFF
cdr3_nt: TGTGCCAGCAGTCCGACTAGCGGAGGGAGTGAGCAGTTCTTC

clone_size: few
d_call: -
v_call: TRBV5-1
j_call: TRBJ1-1
cdr3_aa: CASSYYQNTEAFF
cdr3_nt: TGCGCCAGCAGCTATTACCAGAACACTGAAGCTTTCTTT

clone_size: -
d_call: -
v_call: TRBV4-2
j_call: TRBJ2-7
cdr3_aa: CASSQYQAYEQYF
cdr3_nt: TGTGCCAGCAGCCAATACCAGGCCTACGAGCAGTACTTC

clone_size: -
d_call: -
v_call: TRBV27
j_call: TRBJ2-2
cdr3_aa: CASSLSNPGPNTGELFF
cdr3_nt: TGTGCCAGCAGTTTATCGAACCCGGGGCCGAACACCGGGGAGCTGTTTTTT

clone_size: -
d_call: TRBD1
v_call: TRBV5-1
j_call: TRBJ2-7
cdr3_aa: CASSVGTGSMYEQYF
cdr3_nt: TGCGCCAGCAGCGTGGGGACAGGCAGCATGTACGAGCAGTACTTC

clone_size: -
d_call: -
v_call: TRBV5-1
j_call: TRBJ2-1
cdr3_aa: CASSPPVVGRRPDNEQFF
cdr3_nt: TGCGCCAGCAGCCCCCCTGTGGTAGGGAGGCGCCCGGACAATGAGCAGTTCTTC

clone_size: -
d_call: -
v_call: TRBV9
j_call: TRBJ2-7
cdr3_aa: CASSPGDSYNEQYF
cdr3_nt: TGTGCCAGCAGCCCGGGGGACAGCTACAACGAGCAGTACTTC

clone_size: -
d_call: TRBD1
v_call: TRBV5-6
j_call: TRBJ2-1
cdr3_aa: CASSLTTRQGTGNEQFF
cdr3_nt: TGTGCCAGCAGCTTGACTACTAGACAGGGTACCGGCAATGAGCAGTTCTTC

clone_size: -
d_call: -
v_call: TRBV27
j_call: TRBJ2-5
cdr3_aa: CASSNTLGLALGETQYF
cdr3_nt: TGTGCCAGCAGTAACACGCTGGGACTGGCGCTAGGAGAGACCCAGTACTTC

clone_size: -
d_call: -
v_call: TRBV6-1
j_call: TRBJ1-5
cdr3_aa: CASRERGGPQHF
cdr3_nt: TGTGCCAGCAGAGAAAGAGGCGGGCCCCAGCATTTT

clone_size: once
d_call: -
v_call: TRBV21-1
j_call: TRBJ2-2
cdr3_aa: CASSKSKSPTGGNTGELFF
cdr3_nt: TGTGCCAGCAGCAAATCAAAAAGCCCGACAGGGGGCAACACCGGGGAGCTGTTTTTT

clone_size: -
d_call: -
v_call: TRBV7-9
j_call: TRBJ2-1
cdr3_aa: CASSPQIPEQFF
cdr3_nt: TGTGCCAGCAGCCCCCAGATCCCTGAGCAGTTCTTC

clone_size: -
d_call: TRBD2
v_call: TRBV4-2
j_call: TRBJ2-3
cdr3_aa: CASSQDLAGRGTDTQYF
cdr3_nt: TGTGCCAGCAGCCAAGACTTAGCGGGTAGGGGCACAGATACGCAGTATTTT

clone_size: -
d_call: -
v_call: TRBV25-1
j_call: TRBJ2-4
cdr3_aa: CASSGAHGAKNIQYF
cdr3_nt: TGTGCCAGCAGTGGGGCGCACGGGGCCAAAAACATTCAGTACTTC

clone_size: -
d_call: -
v_call: TRBV28
j_call: TRBJ1-2
cdr3_aa: CASSLTRAGAEPNYGYTF
cdr3_nt: TGTGCCAGCAGTTTGACCCGGGCAGGCGCTGAACCCAACTATGGCTACACCTTC

clone_size: -
d_call: -
v_call: TRBV7-8
j_call: TRBJ2-5
cdr3_aa: CASSLGEETQYF
cdr3_nt: TGTGCCAGCAGCTTGGGGGAGGAGACCCAGTACTTC

clone_size: -
d_call: TRBD1
v_call: TRBV7-9
j_call: TRBJ2-7
cdr3_aa: CASIFWGQGTYEQYF
cdr3_nt: TGTGCCAGCATCTTTTGGGGACAGGGAACCTACGAGCAGTACTTC

clone_size: -
d_call: -
v_call: TRBV5-1
j_call: TRBJ2-1
cdr3_aa: CASSLGTANEQFF
cdr3_nt: TGCGCCAGCAGCTTGGGAACTGCCAATGAGCAGTTCTTC

clone_size: -
d_call: TRBD2
v_call: TRBV11-2
j_call: TRBJ2-7
cdr3_aa: CASSLIYKTSGSYEQYF
cdr3_nt: TGTGCCAGCAGCTTAATATATAAGACTAGCGGATCCTACGAGCAGTACTTC

clone_size: -
d_call: -
v_call: TRBV11-2
j_call: TRBJ2-7
cdr3_aa: CASSPGYEQYF
cdr3_nt: TGTGCCAGCAGCCCAGGCTACGAGCAGTACTTC

clone_size: -
d_call: TRBD2
v_call: TRBV5-6
j_call: TRBJ2-3
cdr3_aa: CASSLAGLVTDTQYF
cdr3_nt: TGTGCCAGCAGCCTAGCGGGGTTGGTGACAGATACGCAGTATTTT

clone_size: -
d_call: -
v_call: TRBV4-1
j_call: TRBJ1-1
cdr3_aa: CASSPTKGNTEAFF
cdr3_nt: TGCGCCAGCAGCCCAACAAAAGGGAACACTGAAGCTTTCTTT

clone_size: -
d_call: -
v_call: TRBV20-1
j_call: TRBJ2-7
cdr3_aa: CSATRDNEQYF
cdr3_nt: TGCAGTGCTACCCGGGACAACGAGCAGTACTTC

clone_size: -
d_call: -
v_call: TRBV7-9
j_call: TRBJ2-7
cdr3_aa: CASSPGQRSIYEQYF
cdr3_nt: TGTGCCAGCAGCCCAGGACAGAGATCGATCTACGAGCAGTACTTC

clone_size: -
d_call: -
v_call: TRBV5-6
j_call: TRBJ2-1
cdr3_aa: CASSLGEREQFF
cdr3_nt: TGTGCCAGCAGCTTGGGTGAGCGGGAGCAGTTCTTC

clone_size: -
d_call: -
v_call: TRBV6-6
j_call: TRBJ1-1
cdr3_aa: CASSYSPGKSPEAFF
cdr3_nt: TGTGCCAGCAGTTACTCCCCAGGGAAGTCCCCTGAAGCTTTCTTT

clone_size: -
d_call: TRBD2
v_call: TRBV11-2
j_call: TRBJ2-3
cdr3_aa: CASSSAHPTSGSPQGTQYF
cdr3_nt: TGTGCCAGCAGCTCAGCCCACCCCACTAGCGGCTCTCCCCAGGGTACGCAGTATTTT

clone_size: -
d_call: -
v_call: TRBV5-5
j_call: TRBJ2-7
cdr3_aa: CASSMPDIYSYEQYF
cdr3_nt: TGTGCCAGCAGCATGCCGGACATTTACTCCTACGAGCAGTACTTC

clone_size: -
d_call: TRBD2
v_call: TRBV5-4
j_call: TRBJ2-7
cdr3_aa: CASSPSGSYEQYF
cdr3_nt: TGTGCCAGCAGCCCAAGCGGGAGCTACGAGCAGTACTTC

clone_size: -
d_call: TRBD1
v_call: TRBV11-2
j_call: TRBJ2-7
cdr3_aa: CASSPDRVSYEQYF
cdr3_nt: TGTGCCAGCAGCCCCGACAGGGTCTCCTACGAGCAGTACTTC

clone_size: -
d_call: -
v_call: TRBV7-8
j_call: TRBJ2-3
cdr3_aa: CASSLSSGVPTDTQYF
cdr3_nt: TGTGCCAGCAGCTTGTCGTCGGGAGTGCCCACAGATACGCAGTATTTT

clone_size: -
d_call: TRBD1
v_call: TRBV13
j_call: TRBJ2-2
cdr3_aa: CASSLDRGIGELFF
cdr3_nt: TGTGCCAGCAGCTTGGACAGGGGAATCGGGGAGCTGTTTTTT

clone_size: -
d_call: -
v_call: TRBV2
j_call: TRBJ2-3
cdr3_aa: CASTHFQGYGTDTQYF
cdr3_nt: TGTGCCAGCACTCACTTCCAGGGATACGGCACAGATACGCAGTATTTT

clone_size: once
d_call: -
v_call: TRBV27
j_call: TRBJ1-1
cdr3_aa: CASSLGLREGGMVEAFF
cdr3_nt: TGTGCCAGCAGTTTAGGGTTACGAGAGGGGGGGATGGTGGAAGCTTTCTTT

clone_size: -
d_call: -
v_call: TRBV10-3
j_call: TRBJ2-2
cdr3_aa: CAISPGPFNTGELFF
cdr3_nt: TGTGCCATCAGTCCCGGGCCGTTCAACACCGGGGAGCTGTTTTTT

clone_size: -
d_call: -
v_call: TRBV13
j_call: TRBJ2-7
cdr3_aa: CASSRPIEEGYEQYF
cdr3_nt: TGTGCCAGCAGCCGCCCCATCGAGGAGGGCTACGAGCAGTACTTC

clone_size: -
d_call: -
v_call: TRBV6-1
j_call: TRBJ2-3
cdr3_aa: CASSEWGHSTDTQYF
cdr3_nt: TGTGCCAGCAGTGAATGGGGACACAGCACAGATACGCAGTATTTT

clone_size: -
d_call: -
v_call: TRBV27
j_call: TRBJ2-7
cdr3_aa: CASSLLEGWPPEQYF
cdr3_nt: TGTGCCAGCAGTTTATTGGAGGGGTGGCCACCCGAGCAGTACTTC

clone_size: -
d_call: TRBD1
v_call: TRBV11-2
j_call: TRBJ2-1
cdr3_aa: CASSPTGGAWNEQFF
cdr3_nt: TGTGCCAGCAGCCCCACAGGGGGCGCGTGGAATGAGCAGTTCTTC

clone_size: -
d_call: -
v_call: TRBV7-2
j_call: TRBJ2-7
cdr3_aa: CASSYLAAATYEQYF
cdr3_nt: TGTGCCAGCAGCTACCTAGCAGCAGCTACCTACGAGCAGTACTTC

clone_size: -
d_call: TRBD2
v_call: TRBV7-6
j_call: TRBJ2-2
cdr3_aa: CASSLGTSGSSTGELFF
cdr3_nt: TGTGCCAGCAGCCTAGGGACTAGCGGGAGTAGCACCGGGGAGCTGTTTTTT

clone_size: -
d_call: -
v_call: TRBV21-1
j_call: TRBJ2-2
cdr3_aa: CASSKGKEGATNTGELFF
cdr3_nt: TGTGCCAGCAGCAAGGGCAAGGAGGGGGCAACGAACACCGGGGAGCTGTTTTTT

clone_size: -
d_call: -
v_call: TRBV11-1
j_call: TRBJ2-5
cdr3_aa: CASSTDSESYQETQYF
cdr3_nt: TGTGCCAGCAGCACCGACAGCGAGTCGTACCAAGAGACCCAGTACTTC

clone_size: -
d_call: TRBD2
v_call: TRBV29-1
j_call: TRBJ2-1
cdr3_aa: CSMTGGREQFF
cdr3_nt: TGCAGCATGACGGGCGGGAGGGAGCAGTTCTTC

clone_size: -
d_call: TRBD1
v_call: TRBV6-5
j_call: TRBJ1-2
cdr3_aa: CASTDRGHGYTF
cdr3_nt: TGTGCCAGCACCGACAGGGGTCATGGCTACACCTTC

clone_size: -
d_call: TRBD2
v_call: TRBV4-1
j_call: TRBJ2-7
cdr3_aa: CASSQRTSGGYEQYF
cdr3_nt: TGCGCCAGCAGCCAAAGGACTAGCGGGGGTTACGAGCAGTACTTC

clone_size: -
d_call: -
v_call: TRBV19
j_call: TRBJ2-7
cdr3_aa: CATGAGRGYEQYF
cdr3_nt: TGTGCCACTGGGGCAGGTCGGGGGTACGAGCAGTACTTC

clone_size: -
d_call: -
v_call: TRBV5-1
j_call: TRBJ2-1
cdr3_aa: CASSLNRASAYNEQFF
cdr3_nt: TGCGCCAGCAGCTTGAATCGGGCATCGGCTTACAATGAGCAGTTCTTC

clone_size: -
d_call: -
v_call: TRBV25-1
j_call: TRBJ2-7
cdr3_aa: CASRGQGTSYEQYF
cdr3_nt: TGTGCCAGCCGGGGGCAGGGCACCTCCTACGAGCAGTACTTC

clone_size: -
d_call: -
v_call: TRBV15
j_call: TRBJ2-5
cdr3_aa: CATSSDGRPVETQYF
cdr3_nt: TGTGCCACCAGCAGTGATGGACGCCCGGTGGAGACCCAGTACTTC

clone_size: -
d_call: -
v_call: TRBV27
j_call: TRBJ1-1
cdr3_aa: CASSSLLPTGEAFF
cdr3_nt: TGTGCCAGCAGCTCCCTCCTGCCGACGGGGGAAGCTTTCTTT

clone_size: -
d_call: -
v_call: TRBV13
j_call: TRBJ1-1
cdr3_aa: CASSPLGQGYTEAFF
cdr3_nt: TGTGCCAGCAGCCCCCTAGGTCAGGGATACACTGAAGCTTTCTTT

clone_size: -
d_call: -
v_call: TRBV5-1
j_call: TRBJ2-7
cdr3_aa: CASSLVSGNRSGVSYEQYF
cdr3_nt: TGCGCCAGCAGCTTGGTATCGGGGAATAGAAGCGGAGTCTCCTACGAGCAGTACTTC